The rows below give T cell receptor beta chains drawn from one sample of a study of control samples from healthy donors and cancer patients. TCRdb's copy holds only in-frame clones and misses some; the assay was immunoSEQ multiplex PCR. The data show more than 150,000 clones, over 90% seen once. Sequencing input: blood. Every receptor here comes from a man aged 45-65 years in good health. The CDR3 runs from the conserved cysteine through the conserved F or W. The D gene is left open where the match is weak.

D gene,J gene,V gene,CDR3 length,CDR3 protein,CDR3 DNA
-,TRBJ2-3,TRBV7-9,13,CASSPDPGGTQYF,TGTGCCAGCAGCCCGGACCCTGGGGGTACGCAGTATTTT
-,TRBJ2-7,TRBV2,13,CASSARLSYEQYF,TGTGCCAGCAGTGCCAGGCTCTCCTACGAGCAGTACTTC
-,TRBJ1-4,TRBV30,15,CAWTAHGQPNEKLFF,TGTGCCTGGACCGCCCACGGACAGCCTAATGAAAAACTGTTTTTT
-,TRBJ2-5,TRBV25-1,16,CASSELSGESAQTQYF,TGTGCCAGCAGTGAGCTATCGGGAGAAAGTGCTCAGACCCAGTACTTC
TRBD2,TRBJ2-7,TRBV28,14,CASSLSGGRWEQYF,TGTGCCAGCAGTTTATCAGGCGGGAGGTGGGAGCAGTACTTC
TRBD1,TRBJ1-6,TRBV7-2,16,CASSSGTGFYNSPLHF,TGTGCCAGCAGCTCGGGGACAGGGTTCTATAATTCACCCCTCCACTTT
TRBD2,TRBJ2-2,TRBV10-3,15,CAISETPGGIGELFF,TGTGCCATCAGTGAGACCCCGGGAGGGATCGGGGAGCTGTTTTTT
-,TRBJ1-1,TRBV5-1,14,CASTEGPGGTEAFF,TGCGCCAGCACCGAAGGGCCGGGGGGAACTGAAGCTTTCTTT
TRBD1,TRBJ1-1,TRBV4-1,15,CASSQTQGVNTEAFF,TGCGCCAGCAGCCAGACACAGGGGGTGAACACTGAAGCTTTCTTT
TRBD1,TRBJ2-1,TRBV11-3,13,CASSRDRDNEQFF,TGTGCCAGCAGCCGGGACAGAGACAATGAGCAGTTCTTC
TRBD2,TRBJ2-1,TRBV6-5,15,CASTHTSGAYNEQFF,TGTGCCAGCACTCATACTAGCGGGGCTTACAATGAGCAGTTCTTC